This T cell receptor (beta chain) was captured in a study of Graves' ophthalmopathy and Graves' hyperthyroidism. Study-level findings and limits: Using 13 signatures, a model distinguished ophthalmopathy from stable hyperthyroidism, reaching about 85% sensitivity and 81.08% specificity. Most thyroid clonotypes expanded beyond 0.001 frequency were also found in blood.

Ophthalmopathy cases showed moderate-to-severe activity, scoring CAS ≥3 and NOSPECS ≥4, with duration under 3 months. Certain patients were not enrolled. These were patients with other autoimmune diseases, uncontrolled infections, pregnancy or lactation. Germline lookup yields CDR1 LNHNV and CDR2 YYDKDF (reference sequence). Trimming cost V 4 bases and J 3 bases, with 9 bases left between them. The CDR3 length is 14 residues. About this clonotype: As yet, its antigen is unknown.

The authors amplified TCR beta CDR3 regions, and they did so from RNA transcripts for repertoire sequencing. The first-round RT-PCR employed HTBI primers together with the Qiagen OneStep RT-PCR kit. A multiplex PCR was then performed as the second round. MiXCR, run by TCRdb on the multiplex PCR reads, gives a single entry per CDR3 protein. The data show 170,000 or so distinct CDR3 sequences, approximately 38% seen once. The sample was peripheral blood. This clonotype was obtained from a woman between 35 and 50 years old with Graves' ophthalmopathy. V gene TRBV15 combines with J gene TRBJ2-2, with D possibly TRBD2 on 5 matching bases. CDR3 loop: CATSNGGYTGELFF. CDR3 bases: TGTGCCACCAGCAACGGAGGTTACACCGGGGAGCTGTTTTTT.